One sample yielded the 18 T cell receptor beta chains listed below, sequenced in a study of blood T cells in healthy people across ages. PCR was performed a second time for 7 to 11 cycles using a sample-barcoded 5' primer and a J-beta primer mix. TCRdb re-called the 5' RACE reads through MiXCR, storing one row per CDR3 protein. The sample records 700,000 to 900,000 distinct CDR3 sequences, roughly 25% being singletons. These sequences were also reported in another study, on T cells of mothers and their children.

The material sequenced was blood. All receptors derive from a boy aged 5-17 years in good health.

This clonotype was found a few times. The chain is built from TRBV6-2 or TRBV6-3 and TRBJ2-7; D remains unclear. V lost 2 bases, J lost 3 bases, and 8 bases lay in between. The CDR3 sequence is 13 residues long. CDR1 is MNHEY, CDR2 SVGEGT, per germline. The CDR3 DNA follows: TGTGCCAGCAGTTACGTAGCCGACTACGAGCAGTACTTC. This gives the protein CASSYVADYEQYF.

This clonotype was counted a few times. The chain links TRBV10-3 to TRBJ2-5, with D possibly being TRBD1 (6 bases). The CDR3 totals 15 residues. V lost 6 bases and J 5 bases, leaving 19 bases between the germline ends. Looked up from germline, CDR1 is ENHRY and CDR2 is SYGVKD. The CDR3 region is CAIRDPGAVGETQYF. CDR3 sequence (DNA): TGTGCCATCAGAGACCCAGGGGCCGTAGGGGAGACCCAGTACTTC.

This clonotype was seen more than once but under ten times. The V and J genes are TRBV11-2 and TRBJ2-1, with unresolved D. Germline CDR1 reads SGHAT; CDR2 reads FQNNGV. This CDR3 is 14 amino acids long. Trimming stripped 7 bases from V and 4 bases from J, with 14 bases between. The CDR3: CASTEAASYNEQFF. The CDR3 DNA sequence: TGTGCCAGCACCGAGGCGGCCTCTTACAATGAGCAGTTCTTC.

J is TRBJ2-1 and V is TRBV2, with 9 bases identical to TRBD2. Germline assignment: CDR1 SNHLY and CDR2 FYNNEI. V shed 6 bases and J 3 bases; nucleotides not matched to a gene: 6. CDR3 length: 15 amino acids. Written as DNA, the CDR3 is TGTGCCAGCAGGAAATCTAGCGGGGACTACAATGAGCAGTTCTTC. This codes for CASRKSSGDYNEQFF.

V and J are TRBV9 and TRBJ2-3; D perhaps matches TRBD1 (6 bases). V lost 4 bases, J lost 5 bases, and 11 bases lay in between. The CDR3 runs to 13 residues. Germline V gene sequence: CDR1 SGDLS, CDR2 YYNGEE. The CDR3 bases are TGTGCCAGCAGCCCTTACAGGGTAGATACGCAGTATTTT. Its protein product is CASSPYRVDTQYF.

This clonotype was counted between two and nine times. The rearrangement joins TRBV12-3 or TRBV12-4 to TRBJ1-5; D gene ambiguous. This CDR3 comprises 14 residues. The V and J ends lost 7 bases and 0 bases respectively, with 10 bases between them. The chain's CDR3 is CASTSGSSNQPQHF. DNA for the CDR3: TGTGCCAGCACCTCCGGCTCTAGCAATCAGCCCCAGCATTTT.

In this sample, this clonotype turned up a few times. J is TRBJ1-4 and V is TRBV12-3 or TRBV12-4, with D perhaps matching TRBD1 (5 bases). V shed 4 bases and J shed 4 bases, with 13 bases lying between them. This CDR3 spans 15 amino acids. CDR3 protein: CASSWSGGGNEKLFF. The CDR3 bases are TGTGCCAGCAGTTGGTCCGGGGGAGGTAATGAAAAACTGTTTTTT.

This clonotype appeared many times. An end of the junction does not agree with germline; a read error may underlie this. The chain couples TRBV20-1 to TRBJ2-5; D is unclear. Per the germline V gene, CDR1 is DFQATT and CDR2 is SNEGSKA (reference sequence). The CDR3 is 13 residues long. The CDR3 DNA reads TGCAGTGCTCGAGACGGATACCAAGAGACCCAGTACTTC. Protein sequence: CSARDGYQETQYF.

This chain connects TRBV6-1 to TRBJ2-1, with TRBD2 matching 10 bases. The CDR3 spans 19 residues. The germline CDR1 and CDR2 sequences are MNHNS and SASEGT. The V gene end was trimmed by 6 bases and the J gene end by 4 bases; junction bases not matched to a gene: 18. CDR3 nucleotides: TGTGCCAGCAGCGAACGCCGGACGGTCCTAGCGGGGGCTTACAATGAGCAGTTCTTC. Protein: CASSERRTVLAGAYNEQFF.

In this sample, this clonotype turned up a few times. This chain connects TRBV12-3 or TRBV12-4 to TRBJ2-2, with 9 positions matching TRBD1. This CDR3 has 15 amino acids. V lost 5 bases to trimming and J lost 7 bases; unmatched junction nucleotides: 8. CDR3 in amino acids: CASSTRTGESGELFF. DNA of the CDR3: TGTGCCAGCAGTACCCGGACAGGGGAGAGCGGGGAGCTGTTTTTT.

This clonotype appeared a few times. The gene calls are TRBV20-1 and TRBJ2-4; 8 bases line up with TRBD2. There are 13 residues in the CDR3. V lost 0 bases and J lost 8; bases outside the gene matches: 3. Germline V CDR1 and CDR2: DFQATT, SNEGSKA (reference sequence). CDR3: CSARDTSGDIQYF. The CDR3 bases are TGCAGTGCTAGAGATACTAGCGGTGACATTCAGTACTTC.

The gene calls are TRBV28 and TRBJ2-3; no firm D call. Germline V gene data show CDR1 as MDHEN and CDR2 as SYDVKM. Trimming shortened V by 5 bases and J by 2 bases, and 14 bases separated the two germline ends. This CDR3 spans 15 amino acids. The CDR3 sequence is CASSPPPTTTDTQYF. The CDR3 region has the DNA TGTGCCAGCAGTCCCCCTCCTACCACCACAGATACGCAGTATTTT.

The rearrangement joins TRBV24-1 to TRBJ2-3; either TRBD1 or TRBD2 may fit D (6 bases each). Germline values: CDR1 KGHDR, CDR2 SFDVKD. V lost 5 bases and J 2 bases, leaving 16 bases between the germline ends. The CDR3 loop spans 16 amino acids. CDR3 in amino acids: CATSGSRGGITDTQYF. DNA of the CDR3: TGTGCCACCAGTGGCTCAAGAGGGGGGATCACAGATACGCAGTATTTT.

This rearrangement joins TRBV6-5 to TRBJ1-2; maybe TRBD1 (5 bases). Germline V CDR1 and CDR2: MNHEY, SVGAGI. The CDR3 has 16 amino acids. V lost 0 bases, J lost 7 bases, and 18 bases lay in between. The CDR3 loop reads CASSYSRDSVLPGYTF. CDR3 nucleotide sequence: TGTGCCAGCAGTTACTCCAGGGACTCGGTACTCCCTGGCTACACCTTC.

This clonotype was seen a handful of times. The rearrangement uses TRBV6-5 and TRBJ2-7; D unresolved. Germline lookup yields CDR1 MNHEY and CDR2 SVGAGI. Trimming cost V 10 bases and J 2 bases, with 15 bases left between them. This CDR3 contains 13 residues. CDR3 loop: CATQRGVTYEQYF. In DNA, the CDR3 is TGTGCCACCCAACGTGGGGTTACCTACGAGCAGTACTTC.

Ten or more counts support this clonotype. This chain connects TRBV21-1 to TRBJ2-4. TRBV21-1 represents a pseudogene. The CDR3 extends over 16 amino acids. In DNA form, the CDR3 reads TGTGCCAGCAGCAGTTACGGAGGGCTAGCCAAAAACATTCAGTACTTC. As protein: CASSSYGGLAKNIQYF.

This chain connects TRBV7-2 to TRBJ1-4, with TRBD1 identical over 7 bases. The germline V gene has CDR1 SGHTA and CDR2 FQGNSA. CDR3 length: 13 residues. The trim removed 7 bases at V and 8 bases at J, leaving 7 bases unmatched. The CDR3, as DNA: TGTGCCAGCAAAGATAGGGGGCTCGAAAAACTGTTTTTT. It yields the protein CASKDRGLEKLFF.

The rearrangement uses TRBV15 and TRBJ1-1; the D gene is possibly TRBD1 (5 bases). CDR1 and CDR2 from the germline V gene are LNHNV and YYDKDF (reference sequence). The ends were cut back, 11 bases at V and 1 base at J, with 8 bases in the middle. The CDR3 has 11 amino acids. This CDR3 is CAPGGNTEAFF. CDR3 nucleotide sequence: TGTGCCCCTGGGGGGAACACTGAAGCTTTCTTT.